This passage covers 30 T cell receptor beta chains from one sample sequenced in a study of blood T cell repertoires in COVID-19 (TCRdb year 2020). Receptor libraries were prepared by the immunoSEQ multiplex PCR assay. TCRdb stores this immuneACCESS table with in-frame sequences only. Part of the clones is absent; in the studies checked, under half of the shortfall reflects unresolved V genes, and no reason is known for the rest. For this sample the table gives roughly 250,000 clones, of which 80% to 90% were detected only once. The ten largest clones represent 4.3% of the sample. The source material was PBMCs or T cells enriched from blood (not recorded which). These receptors all come from a woman in her 30s who had recovered from COVID-19.

The chain links TRBV4-1 to TRBJ1-5; D is undetermined. This CDR3 comprises 16 residues. The germline gives CDR1 MGHRA, CDR2 YSYEKL. Trimming took 1 base from V and 1 from J, leaving 11 bases between them. The CDR3 DNA is TGCGCCAGCAGCCAAGTAGTAGGAGGAAGCAATCAGCCCCAGCATTTT. Its protein is CASSQVVGGSNQPQHF.

The sample holds one count of this clone. The V call is TRBV5-1, the J call TRBJ2-3; 9 positions agree with TRBD2. CDR1 is SGHRS and CDR2 is YFSETQ in the germline V gene. Unmatched junction bases numbered 8, after V lost 6 bases and J lost 6 bases. The length of the CDR3 is 14 residues. This CDR3 is CASTYSGRGDTQYF. The CDR3 DNA reads TGCGCCAGCACCTATAGCGGGAGAGGCGATACGCAGTATTTT.

This rearrangement joins TRBV13 to TRBJ1-2; 7 nucleotides line up with TRBD1. The CDR3 covers 15 residues. CDR1 is PRHDT, CDR2 FYEKMQ, per germline (reference sequence). Trimming removed 4 bases from V and 8 bases from J; junction bases left unmatched: 13. CDR3 protein: CASSSPTGWKLGYTF. CDR3 nucleotides: TGTGCCAGCAGCTCCCCGACAGGGTGGAAGCTAGGCTACACCTTC.

The chain recombines TRBV28 with TRBJ1-2; no definite D call. Germline assignment: CDR1 MDHEN and CDR2 SYDVKM. This CDR3 is built from 14 residues. The V and J ends lost 2 bases and 2 bases respectively, with 9 bases between them. The CDR3, as DNA: TGTGCCAGCAGTTTACGAGGACTCAACTATGGCTACACCTTC. Translating it yields CASSLRGLNYGYTF.

The J gene is TRBJ1-1, the V gene TRBV28; 7 bases are a match to TRBD1. The CDR3 has 14 amino acids. CDR1 and CDR2 from the germline V gene are MDHEN and SYDVKM. The ends lost 2 bases at V and 3 bases at J; junction bases unmatched: 3. CDR3: CASSLRGQDTEAFF. The DNA for the CDR3 is TGTGCCAGCAGTTTAAGGGGGCAGGACACTGAAGCTTTCTTT.

For the CDR3, the DNA is TGTGCCAGCAGTTTAAGGCATAGCGGGAGCTCCTACAATGAGCAGTTCTTC. Protein product: CASSLRHSGSSYNEQFF. V gene TRBV27 combines with J gene TRBJ2-1; the match to TRBD2 covers 9 bases. V trimming: 2 bases; J trimming: 0 bases; junction bases outside the gene matches: 5. Germline V gene lookup returns CDR1 MNHEY and CDR2 SMNVEV (reference sequence). The CDR3 consists of 17 residues.

This chain uses TRBV7-6 with TRBJ2-7; 7 nucleotides align to TRBD1. Germline CDR1 and CDR2: SGHVS and FNYEAQ. The CDR3 loop spans 15 amino acids. With 4 bases clipped from V and 1 base from J, the junction kept 7 bases outside the gene matches. In nucleotides, the CDR3 is TGTGCCAGCAGCTCCGGCCGGGACAGATCCTACGAGCAGTACTTC. Translation gives CASSSGRDRSYEQYF.

V gene TRBV19 combines with J gene TRBJ2-2, with D tentatively TRBD2 (5 bases). The CDR3 runs to 15 residues. Trimming took off 7 bases at V and 1 base at J, with 13 bases between the two ends. Germline CDR1 and CDR2: LNHDA and SQIVND (reference sequence). CDR3 protein: CASISARGNTGELFF. DNA for the CDR3: TGTGCCAGTATCTCTGCCCGGGGGAACACCGGGGAGCTGTTTTTT.

This clone was recorded only once. The J gene is TRBJ2-1, the V gene TRBV7-3; 8 bases map to TRBD1. The CDR3 runs 13 residues. In germline, CDR1 is SGHTA, CDR2 FQGTGA. Unmatched junction bases numbered 4, after V lost 4 bases and J lost 8 bases. In DNA form, the CDR3 reads TGTGCCAGCAGCTCCTTGACAGGGGATGAGCAGTTCTTC. Protein sequence: CASSSLTGDEQFF.

This clone has just a few counts. The chain has TRBV5-4 and TRBJ1-2, with a tentative D call TRBD1 (5 bases). V lost 0 bases and J lost 5, with 14 bases in between. Germline V gene lookup returns CDR1 SGHNT and CDR2 YYREEE (reference sequence). The CDR3 is made up of 15 amino acids. CDR3 region: CASSLEFPTDYGYTF. The CDR3 nucleotides read TGTGCCAGCAGCTTGGAATTCCCGACAGATTATGGCTACACCTTC. Supplemented by reference TRBV5-4 and TRBJ1-2, the full variable domain reads ETGVTQSPTHLIKTRGQQVTLRCSSQSGHNTVSWYQQALGQGPQFIFQYYREEENGRGNFPPRFSGLQFPNYSSELNVNALELDDSALYLCASSLEFPTDYGYTFGSGTRLTVV.

This clone was detected once. The V gene is TRBV7-2, the J gene TRBJ1-5; a possible D gene is TRBD1 (6 bases). The germline V and J ends were trimmed by 2 bases and 3 bases, with 11 bases remaining between them. The CDR3 contains 15 residues. CDR1 SGHTA and CDR2 FQGNSA come from the germline V gene. CDR3 amino acids: CASSLIAGANQPQHF. The CDR3 nucleotides are TGTGCCAGCAGCTTAATTGCAGGGGCCAATCAGCCCCAGCATTTT.

The V and J genes are TRBV27 and TRBJ1-4; unclear D gene. Trimming shortened V by 6 bases and J by 0 bases, and 11 bases separated the two germline ends. This CDR3 has 15 amino acids. Germline values: CDR1 MNHEY, CDR2 SMNVEV (reference sequence). The CDR3 spells CASSISTTTNEKLFF. Here the CDR3 DNA reads TGTGCCAGCAGCATTAGTACGACAACTAATGAAAAACTGTTTTTT.

The chain has TRBV19 and TRBJ2-2, with 11 bases matching TRBD2. The CDR3 extends over 15 amino acids. Germline lookup yields CDR1 LNHDA and CDR2 SQIVND (reference sequence). V trimming: 7 bases; J trimming: 2 bases; junction bases outside the gene matches: 3. This CDR3 reads CASKLAGANTGELFF. The CDR3 DNA follows: TGTGCCAGTAAACTAGCGGGAGCCAACACCGGGGAGCTGTTTTTT.

The chain uses TRBV2 and TRBJ1-2; 8 bases map to TRBD1. This CDR3 has 13 residues. Trimming at V came to 6 bases and at J to 7 bases, leaving 7 bases not matched to a gene. Germline loops: CDR1 SNHLY, CDR2 FYNNEI. DNA of the CDR3: TGTGCCAGCAGGGTCGACAGGGGAGGTGGCTACACCTTC. This translates into CASRVDRGGGYTF.

This chain joins TRBV7-9 and TRBJ2-1; D gene ambiguous. Looked up from germline, CDR1 is SEHNR and CDR2 is FQNEAQ (reference sequence). Trimming cost V 1 base and J 10 bases, with 11 bases left between them. The CDR3 has 13 amino acids. Here the CDR3 DNA reads TGTGCCAGCAGCTTAGTGGTGACTTCCGAGCAGTTCTTC. Amino acids: CASSLVVTSEQFF. The full variable domain, in which reference TRBV7-9 and TRBJ2-1 provide the parts outside the CDR3, is DTGVSQNPRHKITKRGQNVTFRCDPISEHNRLYWYRQTLGQGPEFLTYFQNEAQLEKSRLLSDRFSAERPKGSFSTLEIQRTEQGDSAMYLCASSLVVTSEQFFGPGTRLTVL.

V and J are TRBV2 and TRBJ2-7; 8 bases are shared with TRBD2. The CDR3 consists of 17 residues. The J segment lost 5 bases and the V segment lost 4 bases, leaving 16 bases of the junction unmatched. Germline V gene sequence: CDR1 SNHLY, CDR2 FYNNEI. This chain's CDR3 is CASSVGSGLAGYNEQYF. The CDR3 DNA reads TGTGCCAGCAGTGTTGGTTCCGGTCTAGCGGGTTATAACGAGCAGTACTTC.

This clone was observed a single time. The J gene is TRBJ1-3, the V gene TRBV6-4; TRBD1 matches at 7 bases. Germline V gene data show CDR1 as MRHNA and CDR2 as SNTAGT. The CDR3 runs 17 residues. The V segment lost 0 bases and the J segment 0 bases; nucleotides outside the gene matches: 5. CDR3 sequence (DNA): TGTGCCAGCAGTGACTCGAGAGGGACAGCCTCTGGAAACACCATATATTTT. This translates into CASSDSRGTASGNTIYF.

This sequence joins TRBV4-2 and TRBJ1-2; the match to TRBD1 covers 7 bases. This CDR3 spans 15 amino acids. J gave up 8 bases and V 0 bases, and 9 bases lay outside the gene matches. CDR1 and CDR2 (germline): LGHNA, YNFKEQ. Here the CDR3 DNA reads TGTGCCAGCAGCCAAGAGGTGACAGGGTTGGGCGGCTACACCTTC. This translates into CASSQEVTGLGGYTF.

The sample holds one count of this clone. The gene calls are TRBV7-9 and TRBJ1-1; tentative D call: TRBD1 (5 bases). V was shortened by 5 bases and J by 3 bases, with 13 bases between the two germline ends. Germline V gene sequence: CDR1 SEHNR, CDR2 FQNEAQ (reference sequence). The CDR3 spans 14 residues. CDR3 DNA sequence: TGTGCCAGCAGCCTTCTCGAAGGGGACACTGAAGCTTTCTTT. As protein: CASSLLEGDTEAFF.

The chain links TRBV7-2 to TRBJ2-1, with D possibly being TRBD2 (7 bases). The ends were cut back, 1 base at V and 6 bases at J, with 10 bases in the middle. Germline V gene lookup returns CDR1 SGHTA and CDR2 FQGNSA. This CDR3 is 14 amino acids long. For the CDR3, the DNA is TGTGCCAGCAGCTTAGGGGGGGGCCTCAATGAGCAGTTCTTC. Protein sequence: CASSLGGGLNEQFF.

This rearrangement joins TRBV23-1 to TRBJ2-4, with 9 nucleotides matching TRBD1. TRBV23-1 is placed among ORFs of uncertain function. The CDR3 covers 20 residues. Trimming cost V 0 bases and J 2 bases; bases outside gene matches: 14. CDR3: CASSQSSPGQGSLTKNIQYF. The CDR3 DNA follows: TGCGCCAGCAGTCAATCGTCCCCGGGACAGGGCTCTCTAACCAAAAACATTCAGTACTTC.

The CDR3 sequence: CASSWGDEQFF. The CDR3 nucleotides are TGCGCCAGCAGCTGGGGCGATGAGCAGTTCTTC. This chain uses TRBV5-1 with TRBJ2-1; TRBD1 might be the D (5 bases). Germline CDR1 and CDR2: SGHRS and YFSETQ. The CDR3 loop spans 11 amino acids. V shed 3 bases and J shed 8 bases, with 6 bases lying between them.

CDR3 DNA sequence: TGTGCCAGCAGTCTGACGAGGGGCTACACCTTC. It codes for CASSLTRGYTF. This chain connects TRBV6-5 to TRBJ1-2; D gene uncertain. V dropped 5 bases and J dropped 8 bases, with 9 bases sitting between them. This CDR3 contains 11 residues. The germline V gene encodes CDR1 MNHEY and CDR2 SVGAGI.

The sample holds one count of this clone. This rearrangement joins TRBV29-1 to TRBJ1-2; perhaps TRBD1 as D (5 bases). Trimming left V 1 base short and J 6 bases short, with 12 bases between. CDR1 is SQVTM, CDR2 ANQGSEA, per germline. CDR3 length: 13 residues. The DNA for the CDR3 is TGCAGCGTTGAAGCGGCAGGGACTCATGGCTACACCTTC. This translates into CSVEAAGTHGYTF.

The genes are TRBV7-8 and TRBJ2-5; 7 bases match TRBD2. The junction had 6 bases not matched to a gene; V was cut back by 1 base and J by 1 base. CDR3 length: 16 residues. Per the germline V gene, CDR1 is SGHVS and CDR2 is FQNEAQ. For the CDR3, the DNA is TGTGCCAGCAGCTTAGAATCAGCGGGGTTCCAAGAGACCCAGTACTTC. It is translated as CASSLESAGFQETQYF.

The chain combines TRBV6-5 with TRBJ1-1; D call uncertain. The CDR3 sequence is 15 residues long. V lost 2 bases and J 4 bases, leaving 14 bases between the germline ends. Looked up from germline, CDR1 is MNHEY and CDR2 is SVGAGI. The CDR3 is CASSYEEGSSTEAFF. CDR3 coding DNA: TGTGCCAGCAGTTACGAAGAGGGAAGTAGCACTGAAGCTTTCTTT.

The chain has TRBV10-2 and TRBJ1-2; D not certain. V dropped 2 bases and J dropped 6 bases, with 13 bases sitting between them. This CDR3 is 14 amino acids long. Germline CDR1 is WSHSY and CDR2 is SAAADI. CDR3 bases: TGCGCCAGCAGTGAGGTCCGGCGCGGTAATGGCTACACCTTC. The encoded protein is CASSEVRRGNGYTF.

The chain couples TRBV6-6 to TRBJ1-1; D unclear. Trimming removed 8 bases at V and 5 bases at J, with 9 bases between. This CDR3 comprises 11 residues. Germline V lookup: CDR1 MNHNY, CDR2 SVGAGI (reference sequence). This CDR3 reads CASGPTTEAFF. The CDR3 DNA is TGTGCCAGCGGGCCCACGACTGAAGCTTTCTTT.

The CDR3 nucleotides are TGTGCCAGCAGCTTAGTAGGGGTCGAGCAGTACTTC. This sequence encodes CASSLVGVEQYF. This chain uses TRBV11-2 with TRBJ2-7; D is possibly TRBD1 (5 bases). This CDR3 spans 12 amino acids. Germline lookup yields CDR1 SGHAT and CDR2 FQNNGV. V was shortened by 1 base and J by 6 bases, with 7 bases between the two germline ends.

CDR3 loop: CASSPPGANYGYTF. CDR3 nucleotide sequence: TGTGCCAGCAGCCCCCCGGGAGCTAACTATGGCTACACCTTC. V and J are TRBV2 and TRBJ1-2; no clear D. Deletions cut 6 bases from V and 0 bases from J, with 11 bases between. In germline, CDR1 is SNHLY, CDR2 FYNNEI. The CDR3 is 14 residues long. Together with reference TRBV2 and TRBJ1-2, the CDR3 gives the full variable domain: EPEVTQTPSHQVTQMGQEVILRCVPISNHLYFYWYRQILGQKVEFLVSFYNNEISEKSEIFDDQFSVERPDGSNFTLKIRSTKLEDSAMYFCASSPPGANYGYTFGSGTRLTVV.